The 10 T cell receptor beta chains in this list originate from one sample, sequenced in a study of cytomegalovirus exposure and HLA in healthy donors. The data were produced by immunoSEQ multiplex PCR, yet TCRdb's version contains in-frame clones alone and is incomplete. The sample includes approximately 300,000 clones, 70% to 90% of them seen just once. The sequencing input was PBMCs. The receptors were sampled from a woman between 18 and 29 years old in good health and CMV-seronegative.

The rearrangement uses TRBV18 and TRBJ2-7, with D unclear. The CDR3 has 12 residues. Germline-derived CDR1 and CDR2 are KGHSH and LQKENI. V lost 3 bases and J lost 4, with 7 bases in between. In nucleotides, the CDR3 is TGTGCCAGCTCACCCTCTGAGTACGAGCAGTACTTC. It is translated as CASSPSEYEQYF.

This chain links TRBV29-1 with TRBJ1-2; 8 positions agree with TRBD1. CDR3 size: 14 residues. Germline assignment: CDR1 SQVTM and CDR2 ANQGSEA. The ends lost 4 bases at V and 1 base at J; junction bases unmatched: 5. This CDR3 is CSVAGTGLNYGYTF. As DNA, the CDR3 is TGCAGCGTTGCCGGGACAGGCCTTAACTATGGCTACACCTTC.

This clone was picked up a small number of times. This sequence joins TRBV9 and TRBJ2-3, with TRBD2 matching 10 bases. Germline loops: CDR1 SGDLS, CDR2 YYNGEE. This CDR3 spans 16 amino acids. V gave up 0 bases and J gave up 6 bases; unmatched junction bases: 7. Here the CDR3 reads CASSVAAGGQGDTQYF. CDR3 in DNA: TGTGCCAGCAGCGTAGCAGCGGGAGGGCAGGGGGATACGCAGTATTTT.

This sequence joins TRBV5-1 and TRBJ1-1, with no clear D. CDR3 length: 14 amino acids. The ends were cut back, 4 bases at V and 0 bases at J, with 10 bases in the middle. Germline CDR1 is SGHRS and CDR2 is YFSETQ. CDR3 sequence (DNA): TGCGCCAGCAGCCCCCGGGATATGAACACTGAAGCTTTCTTT. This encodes CASSPRDMNTEAFF. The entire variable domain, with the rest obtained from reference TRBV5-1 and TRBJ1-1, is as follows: KAGVTQTPRYLIKTRGQQVTLSCSPISGHRSVSWYQQTPGQGLQFLFEYFSETQRNKGNFPGRFSGRQFSNSRSEMNVSTLELGDSALYLCASSPRDMNTEAFFGQGTRLTVV.

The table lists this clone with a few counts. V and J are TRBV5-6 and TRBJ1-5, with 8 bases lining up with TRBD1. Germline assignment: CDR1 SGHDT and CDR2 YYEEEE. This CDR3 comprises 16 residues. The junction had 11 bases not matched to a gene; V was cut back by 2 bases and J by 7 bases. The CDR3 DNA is TGTGCCAGCAGCTTTTCTGGACAGGGTTTCGGGCAGCCCCAGCATTTT. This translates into CASSFSGQGFGQPQHF.

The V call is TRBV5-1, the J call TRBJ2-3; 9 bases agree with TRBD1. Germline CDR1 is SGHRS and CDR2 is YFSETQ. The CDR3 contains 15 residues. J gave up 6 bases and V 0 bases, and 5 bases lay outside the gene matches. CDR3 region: CASSLDNRGPDTQYF. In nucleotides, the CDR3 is TGCGCCAGCAGCTTGGATAACAGGGGGCCTGATACGCAGTATTTT.

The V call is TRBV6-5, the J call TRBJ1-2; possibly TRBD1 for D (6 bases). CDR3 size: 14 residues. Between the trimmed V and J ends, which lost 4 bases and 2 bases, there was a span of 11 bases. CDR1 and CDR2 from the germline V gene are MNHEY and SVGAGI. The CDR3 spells CASSSTGHNYGYTF. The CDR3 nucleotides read TGTGCCAGCAGTTCGACAGGCCACAACTATGGCTACACCTTC.

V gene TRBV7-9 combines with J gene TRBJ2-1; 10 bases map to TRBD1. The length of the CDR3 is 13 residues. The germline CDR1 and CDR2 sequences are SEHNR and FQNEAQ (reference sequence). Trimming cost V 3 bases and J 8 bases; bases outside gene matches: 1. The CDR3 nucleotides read TGTGCCAGCAGCTTGGGGACAGGGGATGAGCAGTTCTTC. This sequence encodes CASSLGTGDEQFF.

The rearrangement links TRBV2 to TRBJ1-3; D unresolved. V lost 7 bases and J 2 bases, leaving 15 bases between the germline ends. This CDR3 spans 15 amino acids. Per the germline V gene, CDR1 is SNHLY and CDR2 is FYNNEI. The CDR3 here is CASNSEAITGNTIYF. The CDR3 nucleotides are TGTGCCAGCAATTCTGAGGCGATCACTGGAAACACCATATATTTT.

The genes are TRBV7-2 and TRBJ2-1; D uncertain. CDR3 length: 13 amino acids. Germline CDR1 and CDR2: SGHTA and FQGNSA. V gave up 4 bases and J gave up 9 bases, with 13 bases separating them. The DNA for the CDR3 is TGTGCCAGCAGCTCCCGAGGATGGGTTGAGCAGTTCTTC. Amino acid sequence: CASSSRGWVEQFF.